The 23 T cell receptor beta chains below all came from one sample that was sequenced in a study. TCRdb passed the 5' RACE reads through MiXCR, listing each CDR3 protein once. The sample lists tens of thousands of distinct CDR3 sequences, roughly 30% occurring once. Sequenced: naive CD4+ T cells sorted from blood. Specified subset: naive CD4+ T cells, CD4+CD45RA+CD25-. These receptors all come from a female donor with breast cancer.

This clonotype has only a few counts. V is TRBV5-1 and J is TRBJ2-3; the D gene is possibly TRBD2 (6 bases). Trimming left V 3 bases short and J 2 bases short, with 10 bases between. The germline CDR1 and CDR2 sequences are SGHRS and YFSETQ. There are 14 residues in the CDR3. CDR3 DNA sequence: TGCGCCAGCAGCTCTGGGGGGTCCACAGATACGCAGTATTTT. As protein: CASSSGGSTDTQYF.

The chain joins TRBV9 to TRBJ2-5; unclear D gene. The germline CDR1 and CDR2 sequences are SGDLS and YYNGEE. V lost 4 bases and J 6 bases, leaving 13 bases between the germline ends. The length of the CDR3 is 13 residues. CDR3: CASSSNRDKTQYF. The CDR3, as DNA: TGTGCCAGCAGCTCTAACCGTGATAAGACCCAGTACTTC.

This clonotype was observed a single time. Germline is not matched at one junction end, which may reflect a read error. The CDR3 loop reads CATKGSNQPQHF. CDR3 in DNA: TGTGCCACCAAGGGGTCCAATCAACCCCAGCATTTT. This chain connects TRBV6-2 or TRBV6-3 to TRBJ1-5; tentative D call: TRBD1 (5 bases). The CDR3 has 12 amino acids. The germline V gene has CDR1 MNHEY and CDR2 SVGEGT.

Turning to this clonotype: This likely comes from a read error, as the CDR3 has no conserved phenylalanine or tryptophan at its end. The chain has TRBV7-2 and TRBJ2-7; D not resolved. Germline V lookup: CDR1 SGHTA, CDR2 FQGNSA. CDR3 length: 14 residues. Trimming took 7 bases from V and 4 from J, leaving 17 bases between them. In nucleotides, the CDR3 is TGTGCCAGCACCGTTGGGAACTGGGGTTACGAGCAGTACTCC. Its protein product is CASTVGNWGYEQYS.

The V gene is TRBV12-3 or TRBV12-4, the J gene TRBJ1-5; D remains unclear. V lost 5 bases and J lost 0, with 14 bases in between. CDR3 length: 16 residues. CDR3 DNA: TGTGCCAGCAGTCCCGGAGACGTTATTAGCAATCAGCCCCAGCATTTT. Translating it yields CASSPGDVISNQPQHF.

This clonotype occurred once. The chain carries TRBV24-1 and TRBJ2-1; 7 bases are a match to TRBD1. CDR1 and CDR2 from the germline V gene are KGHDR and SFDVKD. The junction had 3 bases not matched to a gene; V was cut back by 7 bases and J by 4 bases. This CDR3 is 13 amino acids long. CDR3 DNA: TGTGCCACCAGAGGGACAGCATACAATGAGCAGTTCTTC. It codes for CATRGTAYNEQFF.

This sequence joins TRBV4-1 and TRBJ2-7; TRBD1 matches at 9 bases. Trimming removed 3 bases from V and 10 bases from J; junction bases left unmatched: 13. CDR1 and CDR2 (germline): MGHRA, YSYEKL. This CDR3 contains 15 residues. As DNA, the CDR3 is TGCGCCAGCAGCCAGGATAGTACCGGGACAGGGAAACAGTACTTC. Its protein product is CASSQDSTGTGKQYF.

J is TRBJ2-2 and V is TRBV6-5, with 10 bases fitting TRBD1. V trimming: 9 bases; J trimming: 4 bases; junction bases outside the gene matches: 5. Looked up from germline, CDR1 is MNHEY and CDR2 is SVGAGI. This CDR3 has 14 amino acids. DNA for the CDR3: TGTGCCAGTTGGGACAGGGGTATCACCGGGGAGCTGTTTTTT. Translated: CASWDRGITGELFF.

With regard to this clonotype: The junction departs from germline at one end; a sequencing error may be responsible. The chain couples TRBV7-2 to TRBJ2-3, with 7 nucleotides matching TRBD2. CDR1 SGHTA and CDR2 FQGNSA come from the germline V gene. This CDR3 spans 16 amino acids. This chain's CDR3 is CASGLAAGTGTDTQYF. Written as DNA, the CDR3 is TGTGCCAGCGGCTTAGCAGCGGGAACTGGCACAGATACGCAGTATTTT. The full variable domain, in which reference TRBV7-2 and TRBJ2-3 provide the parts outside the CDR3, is GAGVSQSPSNKVTEKGKDVELRCDPISGHTALYWYRQSLGQGLEFLIYFQGNSAPDKSGLPSDRFSAERTGGSVSTLTIQRTQQEDSAVYLCASGLAAGTGTDTQYFGPGTRLTVL.

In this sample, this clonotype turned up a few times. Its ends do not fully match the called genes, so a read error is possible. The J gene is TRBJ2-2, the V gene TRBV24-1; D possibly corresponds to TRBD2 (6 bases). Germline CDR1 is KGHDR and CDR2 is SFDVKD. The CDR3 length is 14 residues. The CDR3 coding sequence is TGTACCACCAGGCGGGACTCCCTGGCTGGGGAGCTGTTTTTT. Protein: CTTRRDSLAGELFF.

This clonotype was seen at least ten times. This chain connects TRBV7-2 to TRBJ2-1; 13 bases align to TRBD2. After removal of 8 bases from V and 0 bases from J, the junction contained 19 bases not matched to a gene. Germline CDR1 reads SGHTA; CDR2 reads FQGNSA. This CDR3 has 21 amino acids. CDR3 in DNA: TGTGCCAGCCGACTAAAATCACTAGGGACTAGCGGGGAGAGCTCCTACAATGAGCAGTTCTTC. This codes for CASRLKSLGTSGESSYNEQFF.

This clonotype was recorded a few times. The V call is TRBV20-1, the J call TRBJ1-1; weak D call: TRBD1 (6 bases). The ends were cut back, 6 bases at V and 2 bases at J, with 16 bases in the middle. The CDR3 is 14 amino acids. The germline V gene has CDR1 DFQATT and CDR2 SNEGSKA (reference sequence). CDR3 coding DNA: TGCAGTGCCCTAACCCAACAGGGTAACACTGAAGCTTTCTTT. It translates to CSALTQQGNTEAFF.

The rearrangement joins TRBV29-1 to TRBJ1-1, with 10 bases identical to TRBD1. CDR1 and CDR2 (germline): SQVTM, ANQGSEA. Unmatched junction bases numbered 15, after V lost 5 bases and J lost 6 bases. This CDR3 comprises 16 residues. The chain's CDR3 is CSVPRDRGGIVAEAFF. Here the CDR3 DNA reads TGCAGCGTTCCTAGGGACAGGGGCGGTATAGTCGCTGAAGCTTTCTTT.

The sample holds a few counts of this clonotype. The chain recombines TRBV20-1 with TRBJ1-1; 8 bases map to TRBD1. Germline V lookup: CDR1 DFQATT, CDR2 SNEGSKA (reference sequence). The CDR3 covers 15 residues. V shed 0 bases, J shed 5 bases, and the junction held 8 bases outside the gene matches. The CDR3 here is CSAREGTGRGTEAFF. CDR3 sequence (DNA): TGCAGTGCTAGAGAGGGGACAGGTCGAGGGACTGAAGCTTTCTTT.

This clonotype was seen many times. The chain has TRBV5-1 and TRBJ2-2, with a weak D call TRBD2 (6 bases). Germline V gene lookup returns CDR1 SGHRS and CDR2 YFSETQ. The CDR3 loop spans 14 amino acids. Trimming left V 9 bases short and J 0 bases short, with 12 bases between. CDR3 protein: CATRDFANTGELFF. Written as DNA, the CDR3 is TGCGCCACCCGGGACTTCGCGAACACCGGGGAGCTGTTTTTT.

CDR3 nucleotide sequence: TGTGCCAGCAGTGTCGGACAGGTAGTAGCTGCCCCCTACAATGAGCAGTTCTTC. Translated: CASSVGQVVAAPYNEQFF. The chain uses TRBV25-1 and TRBJ2-1; 7 bases match TRBD1. The CDR3 has 18 residues. V lost 4 bases, J lost 2 bases, and 14 bases stayed unmatched. Per germline, CDR1 MGHDK and CDR2 SYGVNS.

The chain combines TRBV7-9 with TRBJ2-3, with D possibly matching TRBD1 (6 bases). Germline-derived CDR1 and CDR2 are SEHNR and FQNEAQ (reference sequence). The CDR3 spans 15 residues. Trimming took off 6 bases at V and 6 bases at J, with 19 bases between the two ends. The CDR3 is CASRQDSPTLDTQYF. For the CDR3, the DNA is TGTGCCAGCAGACAGGACAGCCCTACCTTGGATACGCAGTATTTT.

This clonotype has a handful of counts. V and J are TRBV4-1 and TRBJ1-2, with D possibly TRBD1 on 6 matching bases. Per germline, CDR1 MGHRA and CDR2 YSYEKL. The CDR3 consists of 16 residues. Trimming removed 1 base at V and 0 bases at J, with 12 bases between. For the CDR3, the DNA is TGCGCCAGCAGCCAAGCGGACAGACCATCTAACTATGGCTACACCTTC. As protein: CASSQADRPSNYGYTF.

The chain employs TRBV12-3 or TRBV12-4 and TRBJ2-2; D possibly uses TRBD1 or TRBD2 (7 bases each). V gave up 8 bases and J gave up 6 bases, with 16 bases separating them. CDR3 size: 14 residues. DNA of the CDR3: TGTGCCAGCGGAGCGGGGCAGGGGGCCGGGGAGCTGTTTTTT. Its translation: CASGAGQGAGELFF.

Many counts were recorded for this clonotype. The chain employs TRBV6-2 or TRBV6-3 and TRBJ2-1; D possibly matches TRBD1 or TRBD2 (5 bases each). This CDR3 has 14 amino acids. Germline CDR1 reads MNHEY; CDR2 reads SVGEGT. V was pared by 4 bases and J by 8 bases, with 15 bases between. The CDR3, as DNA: TGTGCCAGCAGTTTGGGACCCAACGGGGATGAGCAGTTCTTC. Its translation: CASSLGPNGDEQFF.

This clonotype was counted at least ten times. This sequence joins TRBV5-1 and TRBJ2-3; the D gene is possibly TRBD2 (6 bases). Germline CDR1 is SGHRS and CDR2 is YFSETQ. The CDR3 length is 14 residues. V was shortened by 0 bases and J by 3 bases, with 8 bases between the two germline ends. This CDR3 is CASSLAGETDTQYF. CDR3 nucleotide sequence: TGCGCCAGCAGCTTGGCGGGGGAGACAGATACGCAGTATTTT.

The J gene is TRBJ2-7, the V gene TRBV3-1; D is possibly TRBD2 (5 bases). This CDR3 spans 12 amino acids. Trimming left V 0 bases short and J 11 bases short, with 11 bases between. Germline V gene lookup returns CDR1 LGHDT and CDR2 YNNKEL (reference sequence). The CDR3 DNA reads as TGTGCCAGCAGCCAAGAAGAGGGTGTGAAGTACTTC. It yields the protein CASSQEEGVKYF.

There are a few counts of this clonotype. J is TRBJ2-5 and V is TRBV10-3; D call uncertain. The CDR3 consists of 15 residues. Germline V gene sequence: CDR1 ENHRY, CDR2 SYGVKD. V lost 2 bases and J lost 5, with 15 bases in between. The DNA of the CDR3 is TGTGCCATCAGTGAGCTCGTCGGAAGTCCGGAGACCCAGTACTTC. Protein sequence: CAISELVGSPETQYF.